This T cell receptor (beta chain) was documented in a study of cytomegalovirus exposure and HLA in healthy donors. The 120-subject validation cohort, separate from the roughly 700-subject first cohort, included the donors. The CDR3 covers 13 residues. Per germline, CDR1 MDHEN and CDR2 SYDVKM. V was pared by 5 bases and J by 9 bases, with 14 bases between. Using immunoSEQ multiplex PCR, the repertoire was profiled, and TCRdb retains in-frame clones only, with some absent. Altogether 140,000 or so clones are present, about nine tenths being singletons, with the ten largest covering 4.5%. The study's findings and limits: The CMV antigen specificity of a few CMV-associated chains was confirmed through in vitro analysis. Rare TCR sequences dominated, though some public TCRs recurred in many donors. Cytomegalovirus association was listed for approximately 160 TCR beta chains.

In the case of this clone: Its antigen is currently unknown.

The gene calls are TRBV28 and TRBJ1-5, with unresolved D. Sequenced input: PBMCs. This TCR came from a man in his late teens or twenties in good health and CMV-seropositive. CDR3 nucleotide sequence: TGTGCCAGCAGTCTACCTCTGCTTTGGCCCCAGCATTTT. It encodes CASSLPLLWPQHF.